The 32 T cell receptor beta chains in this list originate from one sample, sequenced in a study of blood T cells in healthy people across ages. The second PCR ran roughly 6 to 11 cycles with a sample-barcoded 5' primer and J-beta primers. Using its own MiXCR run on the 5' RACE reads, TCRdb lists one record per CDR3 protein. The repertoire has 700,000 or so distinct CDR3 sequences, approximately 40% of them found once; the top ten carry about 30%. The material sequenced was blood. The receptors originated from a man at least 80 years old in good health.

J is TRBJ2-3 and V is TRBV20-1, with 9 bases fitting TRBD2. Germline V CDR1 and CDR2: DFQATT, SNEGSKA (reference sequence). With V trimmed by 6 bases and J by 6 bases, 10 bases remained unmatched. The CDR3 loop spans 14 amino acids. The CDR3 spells CSAILRAGGDTQYF. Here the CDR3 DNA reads TGCAGTGCCATCCTCAGGGCGGGGGGGGATACGCAGTATTTT.

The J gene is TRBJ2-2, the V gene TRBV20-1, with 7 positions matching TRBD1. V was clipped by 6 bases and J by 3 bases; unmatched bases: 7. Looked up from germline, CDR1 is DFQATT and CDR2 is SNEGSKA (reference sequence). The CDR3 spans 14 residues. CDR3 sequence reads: CSAQTGFDTGELFF. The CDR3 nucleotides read TGCAGTGCCCAGACAGGGTTCGACACCGGGGAGCTGTTTTTT.

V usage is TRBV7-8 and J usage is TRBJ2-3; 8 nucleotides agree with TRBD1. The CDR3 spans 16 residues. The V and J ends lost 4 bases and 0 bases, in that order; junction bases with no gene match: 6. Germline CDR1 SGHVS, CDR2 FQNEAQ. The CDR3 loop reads CASSSGQGPSTDTQYF. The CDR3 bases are TGTGCCAGCAGCTCAGGACAGGGACCTAGCACAGATACGCAGTATTTT. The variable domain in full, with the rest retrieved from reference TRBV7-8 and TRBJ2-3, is GAGVSQSPRYKVAKRGQDVALRCDPISGHVSLFWYQQALGQGPEFLTYFQNEAQLDKSGLPSDRFFAERPEGSVSTLKIQRTQQEDSAVYLCASSSGQGPSTDTQYFGPGTRLTVL.

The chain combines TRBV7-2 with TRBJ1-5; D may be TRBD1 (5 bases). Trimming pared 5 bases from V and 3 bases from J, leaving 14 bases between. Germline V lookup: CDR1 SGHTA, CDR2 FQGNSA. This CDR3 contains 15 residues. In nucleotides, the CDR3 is TGTGCCAGCAGCCCCGGGACCTTTAACAATCAGCCCCAGCATTTT. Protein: CASSPGTFNNQPQHF.

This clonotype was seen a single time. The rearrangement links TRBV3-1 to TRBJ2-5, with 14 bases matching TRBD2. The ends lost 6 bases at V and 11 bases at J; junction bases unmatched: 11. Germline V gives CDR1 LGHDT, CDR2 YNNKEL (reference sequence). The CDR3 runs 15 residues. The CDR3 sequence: CASSRTSGRRDEQYF. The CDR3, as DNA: TGTGCCAGCAGTCGGACTAGCGGGAGGAGGGATGAGCAGTACTTC.

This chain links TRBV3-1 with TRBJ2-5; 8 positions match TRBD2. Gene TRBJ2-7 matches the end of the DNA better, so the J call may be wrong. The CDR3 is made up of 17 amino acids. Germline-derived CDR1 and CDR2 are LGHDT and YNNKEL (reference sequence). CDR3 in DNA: TGTGCCAGCAGCCAGATGCCCCTGGGCGGGGGGAATGGCGAGCAGTACTTC. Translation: CASSQMPLGGGNGEQYF.

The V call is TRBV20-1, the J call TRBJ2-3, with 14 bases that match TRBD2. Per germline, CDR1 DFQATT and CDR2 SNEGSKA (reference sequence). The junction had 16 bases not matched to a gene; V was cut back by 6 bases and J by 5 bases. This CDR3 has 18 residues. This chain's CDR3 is CSAPDGLAGGSSGDTQYF. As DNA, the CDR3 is TGCAGTGCCCCGGATGGACTAGCGGGGGGATCGTCGGGAGATACGCAGTATTTT.

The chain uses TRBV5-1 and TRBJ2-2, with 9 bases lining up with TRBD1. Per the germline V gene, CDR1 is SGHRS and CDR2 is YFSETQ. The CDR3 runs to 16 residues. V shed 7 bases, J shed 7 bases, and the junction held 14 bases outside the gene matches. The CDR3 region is CASCNTGTGKHGELFF. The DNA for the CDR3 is TGCGCCAGCTGCAACACCGGGACAGGGAAACACGGGGAGCTGTTTTTT.

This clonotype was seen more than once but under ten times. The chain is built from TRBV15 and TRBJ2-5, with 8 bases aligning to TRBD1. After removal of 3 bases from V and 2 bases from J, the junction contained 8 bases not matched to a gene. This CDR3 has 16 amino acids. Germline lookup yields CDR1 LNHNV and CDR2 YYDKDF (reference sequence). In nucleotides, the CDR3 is TGTGCCACCAGCAGGGACAGGACAGGGAGGCAAGAGACCCAGTACTTC. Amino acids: CATSRDRTGRQETQYF.

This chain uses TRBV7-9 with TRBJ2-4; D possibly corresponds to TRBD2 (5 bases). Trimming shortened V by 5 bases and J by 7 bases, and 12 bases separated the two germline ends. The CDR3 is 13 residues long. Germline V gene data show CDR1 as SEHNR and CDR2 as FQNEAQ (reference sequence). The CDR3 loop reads CASSLGESNIQYF. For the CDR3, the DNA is TGTGCCAGCAGCCTCGGGGAGTCCAACATTCAGTACTTC.

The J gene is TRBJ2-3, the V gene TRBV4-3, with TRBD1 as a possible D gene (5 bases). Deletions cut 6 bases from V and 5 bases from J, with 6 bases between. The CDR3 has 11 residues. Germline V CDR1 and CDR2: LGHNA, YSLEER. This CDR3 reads CASRQGDTQYF. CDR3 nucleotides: TGCGCCAGCAGGCAGGGAGATACGCAGTATTTT.

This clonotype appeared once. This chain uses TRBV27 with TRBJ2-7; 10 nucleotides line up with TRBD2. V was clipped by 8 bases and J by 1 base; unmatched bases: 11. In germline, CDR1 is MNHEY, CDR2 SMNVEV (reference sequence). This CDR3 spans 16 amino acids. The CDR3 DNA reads TGTGCCAGCGCCCCTGTGGGACTAGCGAAGTCCTACGAGCAGTACTTC. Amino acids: CASAPVGLAKSYEQYF.

CDR3 bases: TGCGCCAGCAGCCTTTCACTCAAGGTGGGAGGTAATTCCTACAATGAGCAGTTCTTC. It specifies CASSLSLKVGGNSYNEQFF. The chain links TRBV4-3 to TRBJ2-1, with D tentatively TRBD2 (6 bases). The CDR3 runs 19 residues. CDR1 LGHNA and CDR2 YSLEER come from the germline V gene. The V end lost 4 bases, the J end lost 1 base, and 23 bases lay between the germline ends.

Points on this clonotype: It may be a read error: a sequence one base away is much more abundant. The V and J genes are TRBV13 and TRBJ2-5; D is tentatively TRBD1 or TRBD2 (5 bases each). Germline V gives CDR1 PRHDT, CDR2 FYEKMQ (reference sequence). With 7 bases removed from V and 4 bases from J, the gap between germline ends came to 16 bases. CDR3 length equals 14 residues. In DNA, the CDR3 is TGTGCCAGCAACTATAGGTCAGGGAGAGAGACCCAGTACTTC. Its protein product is CASNYRSGRETQYF.

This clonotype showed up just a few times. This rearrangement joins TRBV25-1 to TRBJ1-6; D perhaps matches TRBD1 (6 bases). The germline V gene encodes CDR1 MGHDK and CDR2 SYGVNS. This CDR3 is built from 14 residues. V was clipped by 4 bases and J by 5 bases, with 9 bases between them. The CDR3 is CASSGGPDNSPLHF. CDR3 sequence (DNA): TGTGCCAGCAGTGGGGGGCCTGATAATTCACCCCTCCACTTT.

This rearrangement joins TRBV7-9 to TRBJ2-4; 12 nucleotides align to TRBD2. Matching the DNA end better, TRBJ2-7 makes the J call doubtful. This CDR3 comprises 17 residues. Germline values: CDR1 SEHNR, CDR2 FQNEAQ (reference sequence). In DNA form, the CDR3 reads TGTGCCAGCAGCTTAGTAGCGCCACTAGCGGGAGGCTACGAGCAGTACTTC. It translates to CASSLVAPLAGGYEQYF.

Written as DNA, the CDR3 is TGCAGTGCTAGACACCGACAGACCGGTGGAGCTACGCAGTATTTT. Its translation: CSARHRQTGGATQYF. The chain is built from TRBV20-1 and TRBJ2-3; TRBD1 might be the D (5 bases). The CDR3 loop spans 15 amino acids. Per germline, CDR1 DFQATT and CDR2 SNEGSKA (reference sequence). V was trimmed by 2 bases and J by 8 bases, leaving 20 bases between them.

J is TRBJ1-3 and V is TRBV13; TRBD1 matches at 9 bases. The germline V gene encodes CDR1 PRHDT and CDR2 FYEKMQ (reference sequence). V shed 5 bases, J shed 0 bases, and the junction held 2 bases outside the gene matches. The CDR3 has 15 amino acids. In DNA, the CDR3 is TGTGCCAGCAGCGGGACAGGGACCTCTGGAAACACCATATATTTT. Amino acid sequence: CASSGTGTSGNTIYF.

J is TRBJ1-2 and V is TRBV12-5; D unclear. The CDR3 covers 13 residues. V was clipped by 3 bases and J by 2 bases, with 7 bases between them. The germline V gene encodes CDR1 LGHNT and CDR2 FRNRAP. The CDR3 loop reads CASGLNLNYGYTF. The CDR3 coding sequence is TGTGCTAGTGGTTTAAATTTGAACTATGGCTACACCTTC.

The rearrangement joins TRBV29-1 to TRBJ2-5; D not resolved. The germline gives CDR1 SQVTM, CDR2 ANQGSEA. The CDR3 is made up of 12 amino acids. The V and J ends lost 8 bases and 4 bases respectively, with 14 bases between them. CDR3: CSLGGVGETQYF. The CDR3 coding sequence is TGCAGCCTGGGTGGGGTGGGAGAGACCCAGTACTTC.

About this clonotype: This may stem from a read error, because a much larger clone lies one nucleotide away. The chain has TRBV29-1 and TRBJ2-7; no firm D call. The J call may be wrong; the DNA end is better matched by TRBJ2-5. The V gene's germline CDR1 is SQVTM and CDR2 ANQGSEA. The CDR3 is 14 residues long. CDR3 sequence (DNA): TGCAGCATTGAACAGAGCGCCCGAGAAGAGACCCAGTACTTC. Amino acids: CSIEQSAREETQYF.

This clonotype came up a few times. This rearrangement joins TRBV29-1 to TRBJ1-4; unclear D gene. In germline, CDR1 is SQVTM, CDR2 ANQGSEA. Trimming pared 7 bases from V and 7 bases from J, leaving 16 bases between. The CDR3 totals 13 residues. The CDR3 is CSAISPGSEKLFF. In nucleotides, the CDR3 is TGCAGCGCCATCAGCCCGGGGAGTGAAAAACTGTTTTTT.

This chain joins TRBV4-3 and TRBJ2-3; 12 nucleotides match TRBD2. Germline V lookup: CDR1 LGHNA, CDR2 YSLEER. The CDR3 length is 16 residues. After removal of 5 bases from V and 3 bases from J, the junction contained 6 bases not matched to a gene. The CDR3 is CASSAGTSGWTDTQYF. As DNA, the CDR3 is TGCGCCAGCAGCGCCGGGACTAGCGGGTGGACAGATACGCAGTATTTT.

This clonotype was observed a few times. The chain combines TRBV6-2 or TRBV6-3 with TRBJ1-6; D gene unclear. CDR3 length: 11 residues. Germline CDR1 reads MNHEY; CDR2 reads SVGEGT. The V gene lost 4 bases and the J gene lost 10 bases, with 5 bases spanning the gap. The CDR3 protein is CASSWESPLHF. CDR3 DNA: TGTGCCAGCAGTTGGGAGTCACCCCTCCACTTT.

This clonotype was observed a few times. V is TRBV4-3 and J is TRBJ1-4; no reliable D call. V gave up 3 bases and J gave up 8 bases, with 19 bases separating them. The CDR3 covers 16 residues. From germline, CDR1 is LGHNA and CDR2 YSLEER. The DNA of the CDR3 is TGCGCCAGCAGCCATCAAATCCTGGACGCGAACGAAAAACTGTTTTTT. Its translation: CASSHQILDANEKLFF.

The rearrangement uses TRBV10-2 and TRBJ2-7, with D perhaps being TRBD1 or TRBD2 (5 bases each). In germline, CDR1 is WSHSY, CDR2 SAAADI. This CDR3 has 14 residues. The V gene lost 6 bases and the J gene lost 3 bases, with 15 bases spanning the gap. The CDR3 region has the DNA TGCGCCAGCAGGGAGAGAGGAGGACACTACGAGCAGTACTTC. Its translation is CASRERGGHYEQYF.

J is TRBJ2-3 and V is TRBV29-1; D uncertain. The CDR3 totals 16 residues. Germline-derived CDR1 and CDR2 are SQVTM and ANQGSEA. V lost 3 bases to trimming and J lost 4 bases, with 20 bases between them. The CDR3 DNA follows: TGCAGCGTTGAGATGGGTAAGGCAGGTCGATCAGATACGCAGTATTTT. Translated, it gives CSVEMGKAGRSDTQYF.

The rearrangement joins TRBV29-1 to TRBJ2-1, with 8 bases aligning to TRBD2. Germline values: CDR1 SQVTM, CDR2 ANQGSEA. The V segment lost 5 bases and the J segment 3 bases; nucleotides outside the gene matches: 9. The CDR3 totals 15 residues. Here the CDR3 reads CSVPPGGTHYNEQFF. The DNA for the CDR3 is TGCAGCGTTCCCCCGGGGGGGACCCACTACAATGAGCAGTTCTTC.

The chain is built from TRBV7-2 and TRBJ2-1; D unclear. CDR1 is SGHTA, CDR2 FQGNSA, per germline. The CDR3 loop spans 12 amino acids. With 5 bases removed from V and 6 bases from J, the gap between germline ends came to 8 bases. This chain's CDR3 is CASSLDFNEQFF. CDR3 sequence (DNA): TGTGCCAGCAGCCTCGACTTCAATGAGCAGTTCTTC.

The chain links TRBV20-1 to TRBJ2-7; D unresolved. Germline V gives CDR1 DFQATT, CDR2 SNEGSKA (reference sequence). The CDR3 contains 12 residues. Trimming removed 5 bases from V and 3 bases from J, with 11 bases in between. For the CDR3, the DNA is TGCAGTGCTGGGCGACCGGGCTACGAGCAGTACTTC. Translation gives CSAGRPGYEQYF.

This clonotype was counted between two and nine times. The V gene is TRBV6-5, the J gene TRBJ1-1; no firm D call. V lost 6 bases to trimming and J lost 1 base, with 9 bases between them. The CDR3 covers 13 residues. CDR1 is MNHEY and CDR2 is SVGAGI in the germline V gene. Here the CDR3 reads CASRPSGNTEAFF. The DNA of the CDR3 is TGTGCCAGCAGACCCTCCGGGAACACTGAAGCTTTCTTT.

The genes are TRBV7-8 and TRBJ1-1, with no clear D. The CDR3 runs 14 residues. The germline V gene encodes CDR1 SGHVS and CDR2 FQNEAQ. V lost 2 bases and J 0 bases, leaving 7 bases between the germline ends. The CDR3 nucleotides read TGTGCCAGCAGCTTAACAGTCTTGAACACTGAAGCTTTCTTT. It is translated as CASSLTVLNTEAFF.